Described below is a single TCR beta chain sequence and its context. Its target is not known. This sample is part of a study of shared clonotypes between healthy human individuals. Study-level points and caveats: Researchers found naive subsets generally carried larger estimated richness than memory subsets.

Authors' analysis steps: Junction-only immunoSEQ data arrived without quality scores, meaning filtering differed. The method was immunoSEQ multiplex PCR; TCRdb's version includes in-frame clones alone and lacks a portion of them. V and J calls and clone size are copied from that table; D and trimming were computed from the DNA. The sample yields approximately 2.4 million clones, approximately 95% seen once. The TCR was taken from a man aged 18 to 29 in good health. Sequencing input: naive CD4+ T cells sorted from blood. Subset denoted: CD45RA+ positively selected.

DNA for the CDR3: TGCGCCAGCAGACGAGGGACTAGCGGCCCCTACGAGCAGTACTTC. Amino acid sequence: CASRRGTSGPYEQYF. The rearrangement uses TRBV5-1 and TRBJ2-7, with 11 bases lining up with TRBD2. The germline gives CDR1 SGHRS, CDR2 YFSETQ. Losses at the gene ends were 5 bases for V and 2 bases for J; bases not matched to a gene: 6. The length of the CDR3 is 15 residues. The full variable domain, completed using reference TRBV5-1 and TRBJ2-7, is KAGVTQTPRYLIKTRGQQVTLSCSPISGHRSVSWYQQTPGQGLQFLFEYFSETQRNKGNFPGRFSGRQFSNSRSEMNVSTLELGDSALYLCASRRGTSGPYEQYFGPGTRLTVT.